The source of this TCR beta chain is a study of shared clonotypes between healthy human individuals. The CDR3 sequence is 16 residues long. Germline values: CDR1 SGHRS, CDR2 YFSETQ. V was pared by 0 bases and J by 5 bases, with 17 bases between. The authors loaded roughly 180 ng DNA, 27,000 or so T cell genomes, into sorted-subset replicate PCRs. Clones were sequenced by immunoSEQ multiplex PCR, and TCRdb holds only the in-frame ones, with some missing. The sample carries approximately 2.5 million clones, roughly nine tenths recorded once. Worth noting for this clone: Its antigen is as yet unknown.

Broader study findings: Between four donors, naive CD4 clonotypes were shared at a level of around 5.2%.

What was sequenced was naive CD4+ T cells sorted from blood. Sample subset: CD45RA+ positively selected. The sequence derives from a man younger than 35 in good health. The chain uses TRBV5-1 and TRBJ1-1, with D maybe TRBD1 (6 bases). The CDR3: CASSLAIAQGNTEAFF. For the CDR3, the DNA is TGCGCCAGCAGCTTGGCGATTGCTCAGGGGAATACTGAAGCTTTCTTT.